Shown below are 21 T cell receptor beta chains from a single sample sequenced in a study of cytomegalovirus exposure and HLA in healthy donors. A multiplex PCR was run with 60 Vbeta primers and 13 Jbeta primers. Generated by immunoSEQ multiplex PCR, the TCRdb table keeps only in-frame clones and is missing some. Among approximately 110,000 clones listed, roughly 70% were seen once. Sequencing input: PBMCs. These receptors were taken from a middle-aged man in good health and CMV-seropositive.

V usage is TRBV18 and J usage is TRBJ2-3; unclear D gene. V was cut by 5 bases and J by 2 bases, with 5 bases left in between. Germline CDR1 reads KGHSH; CDR2 reads LQKENI. This CDR3 has 12 amino acids. CDR3 nucleotides: TGTGCCAGCTCATCGTCCACAGATACGCAGTATTTT. Residues: CASSSSTDTQYF.

The chain uses TRBV7-9 and TRBJ2-1, with 9 bases matching TRBD2. J lost 6 bases, V lost 6 bases, and 3 bases had no gene match. Germline V gene lookup returns CDR1 SEHNR and CDR2 FQNEAQ (reference sequence). CDR3 length equals 13 residues. The CDR3 nucleotides read TGTGCCAGCAGGGGACTAGCAGTCAATGAGCAGTTCTTC. Translation gives CASRGLAVNEQFF.

The chain links TRBV7-3 to TRBJ2-1; perhaps TRBD2 as D (5 bases). Germline CDR1 SGHTA, CDR2 FQGTGA. V was shortened by 5 bases and J by 12 bases, with 11 bases between the two germline ends. The CDR3 has 11 residues. For the CDR3, the DNA is TGTGCCAGCAGCCTAGGCAGCGGGCAGTTCTTC. Translated: CASSLGSGQFF.

The CDR3 coding sequence is TGTGCCAGCAGTTACCAGGGGGCGAACACCGGGGAGCTGTTTTTT. This sequence encodes CASSYQGANTGELFF. The gene calls are TRBV6-6 and TRBJ2-2, with 7 bases matching TRBD1. CDR3 length: 15 amino acids. From germline, CDR1 is MNHNY and CDR2 SVGAGI (reference sequence). V was pared by 2 bases and J by 0 bases, with 0 bases of the junction left unmatched.

The chain uses TRBV6-1 and TRBJ2-7; TRBD2 aligns across 9 bases. J gave up 0 bases and V 0 bases, and 6 bases lay outside the gene matches. Per germline, CDR1 MNHNS and CDR2 SASEGT. The CDR3 runs 17 residues. The CDR3 loop is CASSEAIPGLASYEQYV. The CDR3 DNA sequence: TGTGCCAGCAGTGAAGCTATTCCGGGACTAGCCTCCTACGAGCAGTACGTC.

CDR3: CASSIDLPLAGGTDTQYF. The CDR3 DNA reads as TGTGCCAGTAGTATAGACCTCCCCCTGGCGGGAGGAACAGATACGCAGTATTTT. The rearrangement uses TRBV19 and TRBJ2-3; 8 bases line up with TRBD2. V shed 0 bases, J shed 3 bases, and the junction held 11 bases outside the gene matches. The CDR3 has 18 residues. The germline V gene has CDR1 LNHDA and CDR2 SQIVND (reference sequence).

The chain carries TRBV29-1 and TRBJ1-2, with 7 positions matching TRBD1. V lost 7 bases and J lost 5; bases outside the gene matches: 4. This CDR3 is built from 11 residues. The germline V gene has CDR1 SQVTM and CDR2 ANQGSEA. CDR3 bases: TGCAGCGAAGGACAGGCGTATGGCTACACCTTC. It yields the protein CSEGQAYGYTF.

This clone was detected only once. The chain is built from TRBV7-9 and TRBJ2-1; possible D gene TRBD1, 6 bases. Trimming removed 4 bases at V and 7 bases at J, with 20 bases between. The germline gives CDR1 SEHNR, CDR2 FQNEAQ (reference sequence). This CDR3 region has 16 residues. CDR3 residues: CASSSTVQGLGNEQFF. Written as DNA, the CDR3 is TGTGCCAGCAGCTCAACCGTACAGGGCTTGGGGAATGAGCAGTTCTTC.

V and J are TRBV10-3 and TRBJ1-2; 9 bases align to TRBD1. V lost 2 bases, J lost 3 bases, and 4 bases stayed unmatched. Germline assignment: CDR1 ENHRY and CDR2 SYGVKD. This CDR3 contains 15 residues. CDR3 sequence reads: CAISEIDRGDYGYTF. CDR3 coding DNA: TGTGCCATCAGTGAGATAGACAGGGGGGACTATGGCTACACCTTC.

The chain couples TRBV4-3 to TRBJ1-5; 9 nucleotides line up with TRBD1. CDR3 length: 16 residues. Germline V gives CDR1 LGHNA, CDR2 YSLEER. V trimming: 0 bases; J trimming: 5 bases; junction bases outside the gene matches: 5. CDR3 coding DNA: TGCGCCAGCAGCCAAGAACCACAGGGGGCAGATCAGCCCCAGCATTTT. Amino acid sequence: CASSQEPQGADQPQHF.

V and J are TRBV6-5 and TRBJ1-2; possible D gene TRBD1, 5 bases. The CDR3 spans 15 residues. Germline lookup yields CDR1 MNHEY and CDR2 SVGAGI. Trimming stripped 7 bases from V and 2 bases from J, with 17 bases between. The CDR3 reads CASTPLAGENYGYTF. CDR3 nucleotides: TGTGCCAGCACCCCTCTAGCGGGGGAGAACTATGGCTACACCTTC.

The V call is TRBV5-4, the J call TRBJ2-5, with TRBD2 identical over 7 bases. Trimming removed 3 bases from V and 5 bases from J; junction bases left unmatched: 13. The CDR3 length is 16 residues. CDR1 is SGHNT, CDR2 YYREEE, per germline (reference sequence). The CDR3 spells CASSSSMAGDGETQYF. Written as DNA, the CDR3 is TGTGCCAGCAGCTCATCCATGGCGGGAGATGGGGAGACCCAGTACTTC.

The CDR3 DNA sequence: TGTGCCAGTATGAGGGGGGGATGGGGCCAGCCCCAGCATTTT. Residues: CASMRGGWGQPQHF. V usage is TRBV19 and J usage is TRBJ1-5, with D maybe TRBD1 (6 bases). Trimming took off 7 bases at V and 7 bases at J, with 17 bases between the two ends. CDR1 is LNHDA and CDR2 is SQIVND in the germline V gene (reference sequence). The CDR3 loop spans 14 amino acids.

This chain uses TRBV27 with TRBJ2-7, with D possibly being TRBD2 (6 bases). There are 12 residues in the CDR3. CDR1 and CDR2 from the germline V gene are MNHEY and SMNVEV (reference sequence). Trimming shortened V by 5 bases and J by 7 bases, and 12 bases separated the two germline ends. CDR3 region: CASSPPGGEQYV. The CDR3 nucleotides are TGTGCCAGCAGTCCACCAGGAGGGGAGCAGTACGTC.

The rearrangement joins TRBV2 to TRBJ1-3, with D unclear. Germline V gene sequence: CDR1 SNHLY, CDR2 FYNNEI. CDR3 length: 16 amino acids. Trimming cost V 1 base and J 0 bases, with 10 bases left between them. The CDR3 reads CASSEDGGFSGNTIYF. Here the CDR3 DNA reads TGTGCCAGCAGTGAAGATGGCGGATTCTCTGGAAACACCATATATTTT.

This chain connects TRBV5-1 to TRBJ2-1, with TRBD2 matching 13 bases. Trimming took 3 bases from V and 1 from J; bases not matched to a gene: 4. Per the germline V gene, CDR1 is SGHRS and CDR2 is YFSETQ. This CDR3 spans 17 amino acids. The CDR3 loop reads CASSSTTSGRSYNEQFF. The CDR3 nucleotides are TGCGCCAGCAGCTCGACGACTAGCGGGAGGTCCTACAATGAGCAGTTCTTC.

V is TRBV7-3 and J is TRBJ2-7; D may be TRBD2 (5 bases). Germline CDR1 is SGHTA and CDR2 is FQGTGA. The length of the CDR3 is 14 residues. V lost 4 bases and J 6 bases, leaving 16 bases between the germline ends. This CDR3 is CASSSGLLRPEQYF. The CDR3 nucleotides read TGTGCCAGCAGCTCTGGACTTCTCAGGCCCGAGCAGTACTTC.

This chain connects TRBV19 to TRBJ2-5; 9 bases map to TRBD1. The CDR3 length is 15 residues. The V gene end was trimmed by 4 bases and the J gene end by 4 bases; junction bases not matched to a gene: 7. Looked up from germline, CDR1 is LNHDA and CDR2 is SQIVND (reference sequence). Here the CDR3 reads CASSTRDRVTETQYF. In DNA form, the CDR3 reads TGTGCCAGTAGTACAAGGGACAGGGTGACAGAGACCCAGTACTTC.

The chain links TRBV30 to TRBJ2-1; 8 bases fit TRBD2. This CDR3 is 12 amino acids long. The germline gives CDR1 GTSNPN, CDR2 SVGIG (reference sequence). Here the CDR3 DNA reads TGTGTTAGCGGGGCGGAGAACAATGAGCAGTTCTTC. Amino acids: CVSGAENNEQFF.

This chain connects TRBV18 to TRBJ2-3; 11 bases align to TRBD2. CDR1 is KGHSH and CDR2 is LQKENI in the germline V gene. With V trimmed by 10 bases and J by 0 bases, 9 bases remained unmatched. CDR3 length: 16 amino acids. In DNA, the CDR3 is TGTGCCACCCCACCCCTAGCGGGAGGTAGCACAGATACGCAGTATTTT. Amino acids: CATPPLAGGSTDTQYF.

This chain connects TRBV4-1 to TRBJ2-7, with a possible D match to TRBD1 (6 bases). V lost 3 bases, J lost 2 bases, and 23 bases lay in between. The CDR3 is 18 amino acids. CDR1 MGHRA and CDR2 YSYEKL come from the germline V gene. CDR3 sequence: CASSQFALPTGKTYEQYF. The CDR3 nucleotides read TGCGCCAGCAGCCAGTTTGCCTTACCCACAGGGAAGACCTACGAGCAGTACTTC.